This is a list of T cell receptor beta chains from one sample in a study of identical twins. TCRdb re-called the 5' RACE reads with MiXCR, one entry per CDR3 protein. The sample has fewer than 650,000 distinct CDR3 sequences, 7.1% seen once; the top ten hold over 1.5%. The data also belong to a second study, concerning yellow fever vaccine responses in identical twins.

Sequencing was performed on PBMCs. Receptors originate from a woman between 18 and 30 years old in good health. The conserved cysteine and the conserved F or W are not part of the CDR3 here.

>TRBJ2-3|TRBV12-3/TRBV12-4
ASSRTSGGHTSTDTQY
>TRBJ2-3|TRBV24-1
ATSDLRTGSRADTQY
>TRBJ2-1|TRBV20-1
SARIGLATYNEQF
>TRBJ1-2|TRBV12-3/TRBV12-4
ASTSRLLEYGYT
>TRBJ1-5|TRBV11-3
ASSSHKQTSNQPQH
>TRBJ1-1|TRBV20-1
SASGAYTEAF
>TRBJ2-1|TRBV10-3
AISEGLPRNEQF
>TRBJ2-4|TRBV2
ASTWREGQNIQY
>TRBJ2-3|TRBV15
ATKPSLGTSGSTDTQY
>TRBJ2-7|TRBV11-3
ASSLEGFPYEQY
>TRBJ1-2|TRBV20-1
SAQGQDYGYT
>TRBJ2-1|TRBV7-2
ASSHRLAGGNNEQF
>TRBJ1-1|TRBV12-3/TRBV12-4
ASSQSQGARTEAF
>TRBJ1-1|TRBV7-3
ASSTTGGRTEAF
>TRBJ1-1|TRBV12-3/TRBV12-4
ASRAAEAF
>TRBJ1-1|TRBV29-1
SATQGGTEAF
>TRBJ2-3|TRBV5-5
ASSLSLPISTDTQY
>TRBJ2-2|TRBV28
ASTPGQGRTGELF
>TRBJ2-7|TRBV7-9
ASSFGGVYEQY
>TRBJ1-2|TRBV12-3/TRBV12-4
ASSFRQRSYGYT
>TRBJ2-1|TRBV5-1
ASRQGLGAGEQF
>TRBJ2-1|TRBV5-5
ASSWAGTGYNEQF
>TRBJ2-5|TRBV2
ASGGQSETQY
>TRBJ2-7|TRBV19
ASSTVPSGPHEQY